This TCR beta chain derives from a study of blood T cell repertoires in COVID-19. At the level of the study: The United States, Italy and Spain supplied acute and convalescent COVID-19 samples. From T cells, B-cell-depleted T cells, or PBMCs came the material, which was cDNA or gDNA.

Germline CDR1 and CDR2: SGHDT and YYEEEE. This CDR3 contains 14 residues. Trimming removed 0 bases at V and 5 bases at J, with 9 bases between. Per the original data handling: By means of reference gene primer amplification, nucleated cell counts were estimated. The repertoire was sequenced with immunoSEQ multiplex PCR; TCRdb's copy has only in-frame clones and lacks some. V, J and clone size reflect that table, while D and trimming were determined from the DNA. Here the sample spans about 120,000 clones, almost 70% being singletons. In this sample, this clone turned up once. The receptor's source is a woman in her seventies with acute or convalescent COVID-19. The chain couples TRBV5-6 to TRBJ1-5; a weak D match, TRBD1 (5 bases). Material for sequencing was peripheral blood. CDR3 protein: CASSLAGGDQPQHF. DNA of the CDR3: TGTGCCAGCAGCTTGGCGGGGGGTGATCAGCCCCAGCATTTT. Full variable domain (outside the CDR3, taken from reference TRBV5-6 and TRBJ1-5): DAGVTQSPTHLIKTRGQQVTLRCSPKSGHDTVSWYQQALGQGPQFIFQYYEEEERQRGNFPDRFSGHQFPNYSSELNVNALLLGDSALYLCASSLAGGDQPQHFGDGTRLSIL.